Listed below are T cell receptor beta chains from one sample, sequenced in a study of Ad26.COV2.S vaccination and SARS-CoV-2 variants. Method: immunoSEQ multiplex PCR; TCRdb's copy keeps in-frame clones and lacks some. Of under 550,000 clones listed, around 90% are singletons. This specimen was peripheral blood, taken in a trial of Ad26.COV2.S vaccine versus placebo. These receptors were obtained from a person between 18 and 65 years old who received the Ad26.COV2.S COVID-19 vaccine or a placebo. The CDR3 runs from the conserved cysteine through the conserved F or W. D genes are given only for firm matches. Only some rows state a clone size, as once, few, many or a class for expanded clones.

clone_size j_call d_call v_call cdr3_nt cdr3_aa
once TRBJ1-1 NA TRBV21-1 TGTGCCAGCAGCAACCCGACAGGGACCACTGAAGCTTTCTTT CASSNPTGTTEAFF
NA TRBJ2-1 NA TRBV18 TGTGCCAGCTCACCACTAATCCCGACAGTCGTCTCCTACAATGAGCAGTTCTTC CASSPLIPTVVSYNEQFF
NA TRBJ1-1 NA TRBV7-3 TGTGCCAGCAGCTTAACGGGACAAAACACTGAAGCTTTCTTT CASSLTGQNTEAFF
NA TRBJ1-1 TRBD1 TRBV7-9 TGTGCCAGCAGCCTATTAACCGACAGGGCTAATGAAGCTTTCTTT CASSLLTDRANEAFF
NA TRBJ2-1 TRBD2 TRBV7-3 TGTGCCAGCAGCCCTGGCGGGAGATTCAATGAGCAGTTCTTC CASSPGGRFNEQFF
NA TRBJ2-5 NA TRBV7-6 TGTGCCAGCAGCTCGGGGGGACAGCAAGAGACCCAGTACTTC CASSSGGQQETQYF
NA TRBJ2-5 NA TRBV7-2 TGTGCCAGCAGCCCCGGGGACACCACCTTCGAGACCCAGTACTTC CASSPGDTTFETQYF
NA TRBJ2-7 NA TRBV30 TGTGCCTGGAGTGGATTAGAGCAGTACTTC CAWSGLEQYF
few TRBJ1-5 TRBD1 TRBV10-3 TGTGCCATCAGTTTGGACAGGGGTGATCAGCCCCAGCATTTT CAISLDRGDQPQHF
NA TRBJ2-3 TRBD2 TRBV19 TGTGCCAGTAGTATATCACTAGCGCTTCAAAGGGATACGCAGTATTTT CASSISLALQRDTQYF
NA TRBJ2-7 NA TRBV2 TGTGCCAGCAGGGAAGAGATCTACGAGCAGTACTTC CASREEIYEQYF
NA TRBJ2-1 TRBD2 TRBV4-2 TGTGCCAGCAGCCAAGGGACTAGCGTGTACAATGAGCAGTTCTTC CASSQGTSVYNEQFF
NA TRBJ1-5 NA TRBV6-1 TGTGCCAGCAGTGAAACCGGCAGGGGTTTCAATCAGCCCCAGCATTTT CASSETGRGFNQPQHF
once TRBJ2-7 NA TRBV4-3 TGCGCCAGCAGCCAAGGTTCAGGGACCTACGAGCAGTACTTC CASSQGSGTYEQYF
few TRBJ2-7 NA TRBV6-1 TGTGCCAGCAGTGAAGGTCGTGGGGGACCGAGCTCCTACGAGCAGTACTTC CASSEGRGGPSSYEQYF
NA TRBJ2-7 TRBD2 TRBV6-5 TGTGCCAGCAGTACCCCTAGCGGGAGGGCCTACGAGCAGTACTTC CASSTPSGRAYEQYF
few TRBJ1-2 NA TRBV7-2 TGTGCCAGCAGCTTAGCGGCCCCCTATGGCTACACCTTC CASSLAAPYGYTF
NA TRBJ2-5 TRBD2 TRBV20-1 TGCAGTTCCCTCGGGGGGGAGACCCAGTACTTC CSSLGGETQYF
NA TRBJ2-5 TRBD2 TRBV15 TGTGCCACCAGCAGAGATAACGGCGGGGGAGAGACCCAGTACTTC CATSRDNGGGETQYF
NA TRBJ2-1 NA TRBV2 TGTGCCAGCAGTGAATGGGCCCTTGCGGATGGGGGCTACAATGAGCAGTTCTTC CASSEWALADGGYNEQFF
NA TRBJ2-7 NA TRBV19 TGTGCCAGTAGCCCAACCGGGACACGGGACGACTACGAGCAGTACTTC CASSPTGTRDDYEQYF
NA TRBJ2-3 NA TRBV7-2 TGTGCCAGCAGCTTAGGGGGCCCTCGCACAGATACGCAGTATTTT CASSLGGPRTDTQYF
NA TRBJ2-2 NA TRBV6-5 TGTGCCAGCAGTTACTATAGCAACACCGGGGAGCTGTTTTTT CASSYYSNTGELFF
NA TRBJ1-1 TRBD1 TRBV28 TGTGCCAGCAATCTGGACAGGGCCGGTGAAGCTTTCTTT CASNLDRAGEAFF
NA TRBJ1-5 TRBD1 TRBV10-3 TGTGCCATCACCCAGGGGGGGGATCAGCCCCAGCATTTT CAITQGGDQPQHF
NA TRBJ2-7 NA TRBV29-1 TGCAGCGTTATGGTAGGGGCCTACGAGCAGTACTTC CSVMVGAYEQYF
NA TRBJ1-5 NA TRBV6-5 TGTGCCAGCAGTTACTCGAGGAATCAGCCCCAGCATTTT CASSYSRNQPQHF
NA TRBJ1-5 NA TRBV6-5 TGTGCCAGCAACCGGGCCGGTCAGCCCCAGCATTTT CASNRAGQPQHF
once TRBJ2-5 NA TRBV5-1 TGCGCCAGCAGCCCGCCCCCGGGCCAATTGTACCAAGAGACCCAGTACTTC CASSPPPGQLYQETQYF
NA TRBJ1-1 NA TRBV5-1 TGCGCCAGCAGCTTGGGGGCTTGGGACACTGAAGCTTTCTTT CASSLGAWDTEAFF
NA TRBJ2-7 NA TRBV9 TGTGCCAGCAGCGGTGGGGGGGGCCCCACATTTGGTGGCGAGCAGTACTTC CASSGGGGPTFGGEQYF
NA TRBJ2-7 NA TRBV6-4 TGTGCCAGCAGCCCGATCCCACAGGGTTTACGATGCAAGCAGTACTTC CASSPIPQGLRCKQYF